The clone carrying this T cell receptor (beta chain) has only a few counts. Its antigen is not identified. V was shortened by 2 bases and J by 4 bases, with 12 bases between the two germline ends. The CDR3 consists of 14 residues. The sample belongs to a study of identical twins. General study points: Insertions were fewer in abundant cord blood beta clonotypes, whereas memory repertoires showed none of this pattern.

Unique molecular identifiers were present on the cDNA, which also gained a universal primer site by template switching. TCRdb re-called the 5' RACE reads with MiXCR, one entry per CDR3 protein. The sample records around 230,000 distinct CDR3 sequences, 6.5% being singletons. This sample was also put to use in a study of T cells expressing NK-cell markers. According to that study: Sequencing covered eight donors, seven HCMV-seropositive and one seronegative. CD8+ T cells in over 5 donors included dominant NKG2C+ clonotypes at roughly 1.0-8%.

The sequence came from a woman between 18 and 29 years old in good health. The sequencing input was CD8+ T cells sorted from blood. This chain links TRBV12-3 or TRBV12-4 with TRBJ2-7; D is possibly TRBD1 or TRBD2 (5 bases each). The DNA for the CDR3 is TGTGCCAGCAGTTTATGGGGGAGCCAGTACGAGCAGTACTTC. Protein product: CASSLWGSQYEQYF.